The sequence of this TCR beta chain was determined in a study of blood T cell repertoires in COVID-19 (TCRdb year 2020). Study-wide context: The collaborator samples originated in the United States, Italy and Spain and spanned the acute and convalescent phases of COVID-19. Subjects who had been exposed to COVID-19, were actively infected with it, or had recovered from it provided the deeply sampled blood TCRbeta repertoires that made up the dataset. Samples were obtained from the ongoing ImmuneRACE study (first 160 participants) and from approximately 1,200 subjects provided by 6 global collaborators. Sample metadata almost always included a de-identified subject ID, COVID-19 status, age in years and sex. The material from the prospective study consisted of cDNA or gDNA derived from T cells, B-cell-depleted T cells, or PBMCs. Where HLA class I and class II types were available, the types were taken from metadata supplied by the sample provider, not from assay-based typing. The repertoires were released in a freely available public database meant as a resource for research on the immune response to SARS-CoV-2.

A note on this clone: Its recognized antigen is unknown. No base-level quality is on record; no much larger clone is a single base apart.

TCRbeta CDR3 regions were amplified from genomic DNA using the immunoSEQ Assay, a bias-controlled multiplex PCR. Processing in the source paper ran as follows. Nucleated cell counts per sample were estimated from amplification of reference gene primers within the assay. Sequence reads were collapsed and filtered to measure the absolute abundance of every unique TCRbeta CDR3 rearrangement. For each sample, productive Simpson clonality was calculated as the square root of Simpson's diversity index across productive rearrangements. This is the immuneACCESS table as TCRdb keeps it, with only in-frame sequences that have V and J called. A part of the clones is gone; compared with another copy, unresolved V genes explain less than half, and the rest is unexplained. V, J and clone size are those of that table, while D and trimming were read from the DNA. The sample records around 170,000 clones, 80% to 85% of which are singletons. Of the sample, around 6.1% falls within the top ten clones.

Points the paper makes about the study in general: The quantity of clinical and demographic metadata differed by source and by participant and was supplied without curation.

Each collaborating institution followed its own protocols to collect whole blood in K2EDTA tubes. Collaborator samples were shipped for TCRbeta analysis as frozen whole blood, isolated PBMCs, or DNA extracted from either sample type. CDR3 length: 14 amino acids, cysteine to phenylalanine. Only the CDR3 DNA is retained, 42 bases long and in frame from the first base. The CDR1 and CDR2 encoded by the germline V gene (reference sequence) are WNHNN and SYGVQD. V is shortened by 3 bases, J by 4 bases, and the region joining them spans 11 bases. Sequencing input: peripheral blood. The rearrangement combines TRBV10-1 with TRBJ2-3, with the identity of the D gene unclear. This clonotype originated in a woman between 40 and 55 years old with acute or convalescent COVID-19. The CDR3 corresponds to CASSDSRWADTQYF. In nucleotide form, the sequence is TGCGCCAGCAGTGACTCGAGGTGGGCAGATACGCAGTATTTT.